What follows are 21 T cell receptor beta chains derived from one specimen sequenced in a study of blood T cells in healthy people across ages (dated by TCRdb to the mid-2010s). Libraries came from 5' RACE. The sequencer listed for this sample is Illumina HiSeq 2500. A second PCR of about 7 to 12 cycles was run with a J-beta primer mix and a sample-barcoded 5' primer. TCRdb reprocessing: public reads trimmed at Q25 with fastp, clones called with MiXCR, in-frame beta chains kept. Records with the same CDR3 protein are collapsed into one entry carrying the most frequent genes and DNA. This sample comprises about 670,000 distinct CDR3 sequences, 35% to 50% of them detected only once. The ten most abundant clones make up around 30% of the sample. Sequencing was carried out using blood. These receptor sequences come from a man older than 75 in good health.

Remarks on this clonotype: At one end, the junction sequence differs from germline, possibly due to a read error. The chain is built from TRBV20-1 and TRBJ2-7; TRBD2 agrees at 13 bases. The CDR3 is made up of 15 amino acids. Per germline, CDR1 DFQATT and CDR2 SNEGSKA (reference sequence). The CDR3 reads CSTSTSGRVVDEQYF. In DNA, the CDR3 is TGCAGTACTAGTACTAGCGGGAGGGTCGTGGACGAGCAGTACTTC.

This chain connects TRBV4-1 to TRBJ2-5, with a weak D call TRBD2 (6 bases). The CDR3 has 14 residues. The V end lost 6 bases, the J end lost 2 bases, and 13 bases lay between the germline ends. In germline, CDR1 is MGHRA, CDR2 YSYEKL. CDR3 sequence (DNA): TGCGCCAGCAGTCGAGAGGACTATCAAGAGACCCAGTACTTC. As protein: CASSREDYQETQYF.

The genes are TRBV12-3 or TRBV12-4 and TRBJ2-3, with TRBD2 as a possible D gene (6 bases). The germline V and J ends were trimmed by 7 bases and 6 bases, with 17 bases remaining between them. This CDR3 has 14 residues. The DNA of the CDR3 is TGTGCCAGCACCCTTGGGGGGAGTCTGGATACGCAGTATTTT. Translation: CASTLGGSLDTQYF.

The chain uses TRBV20-1 and TRBJ1-1; D is unresolved. Germline CDR1 DFQATT, CDR2 SNEGSKA (reference sequence). The length of the CDR3 is 13 residues. V was shortened by 0 bases and J by 11 bases, with 16 bases between the two germline ends. The CDR3 reads CSAREGGFVSAFF. CDR3 coding DNA: TGCAGTGCTAGAGAGGGTGGATTTGTGTCGGCTTTCTTT.

The chain employs TRBV5-1 and TRBJ2-7; D not certain. CDR1 and CDR2 from the germline V gene are SGHRS and YFSETQ. There are 14 residues in the CDR3. V lost 4 bases to trimming and J lost 2 bases, with 13 bases between them. CDR3 amino acids: CASSVEGSPYEQYF. The CDR3 coding sequence is TGCGCCAGCAGCGTCGAAGGATCCCCCTACGAGCAGTACTTC.

This clonotype was counted ten times or more. V usage is TRBV5-1 and J usage is TRBJ2-1, with 11 bases identical to TRBD2. Looked up from germline, CDR1 is SGHRS and CDR2 is YFSETQ. This CDR3 has 15 residues. Losses at the gene ends were 4 bases for V and 9 bases for J; bases not matched to a gene: 9. CDR3 region: CASSGSGGALSEQFF. The CDR3 DNA reads as TGCGCCAGCAGCGGTAGCGGGGGGGCTCTCAGTGAGCAGTTCTTC.

V usage is TRBV20-1 and J usage is TRBJ1-6; D is unresolved. CDR1 is DFQATT and CDR2 is SNEGSKA in the germline V gene (reference sequence). The CDR3 covers 16 residues. V was shortened by 0 bases and J by 1 base, with 10 bases between the two germline ends. CDR3 bases: TGCAGTGCTAGAGATAGCTCCAGATCCTATAATTCACCCCTCCACTTT. Its translation is CSARDSSRSYNSPLHF.

The chain uses TRBV27 and TRBJ1-1; possible D gene TRBD1, 5 bases. The germline V gene encodes CDR1 MNHEY and CDR2 SMNVEV (reference sequence). This CDR3 comprises 13 residues. Trimming stripped 2 bases from V and 7 bases from J, with 11 bases between. CDR3 loop: CASSLGSQGEAFF. In DNA, the CDR3 is TGTGCCAGCAGTTTAGGGTCCCAGGGTGAAGCTTTCTTT.

There are a few counts of this clonotype. The V call is TRBV6-2 or TRBV6-3, the J call TRBJ1-2; D not resolved. V lost 5 bases and J 3 bases, leaving 10 bases between the germline ends. The CDR3 loop spans 13 amino acids. The germline V gene has CDR1 MNHEY and CDR2 SVGEGT. CDR3 DNA: TGTGCCAGCAGTCCAATGACCGACTATGGCTACACCTTC. It codes for CASSPMTDYGYTF.

This chain joins TRBV5-5 and TRBJ2-4, with D unclear. Germline loops: CDR1 SGHKS, CDR2 YYEKEE (reference sequence). The CDR3 is 13 residues long. V shed 0 bases and J shed 15 bases, with 16 bases lying between them. In DNA form, the CDR3 reads TGTGCCAGCAGCTTGGCCCCGCTTCGGTGGGGGTACTTC. This translates into CASSLAPLRWGYF.

The chain links TRBV4-1 to TRBJ1-1; D gene ambiguous. The germline V gene has CDR1 MGHRA and CDR2 YSYEKL. V dropped 1 base and J dropped 5 bases, with 23 bases sitting between them. CDR3 size: 18 residues. CDR3 region: CASSQAPVGGPRVTEAFF. In DNA form, the CDR3 reads TGCGCCAGCAGCCAAGCCCCTGTCGGCGGGCCGAGGGTAACTGAAGCTTTCTTT.

The gene calls are TRBV7-2 and TRBJ2-1; 7 positions agree with TRBD2. Germline V gene data show CDR1 as SGHTA and CDR2 as FQGNSA. The junction had 7 bases not matched to a gene; V was cut back by 0 bases and J by 8 bases. The CDR3 is 15 residues long. CDR3 nucleotides: TGTGCCAGCAGCTTAGCGGGAGGGCCGCGGGATGAGCAGTTCTTC. This translates into CASSLAGGPRDEQFF.

This clonotype was counted between two and nine times. This sequence joins TRBV7-6 and TRBJ1-5; 12 bases match TRBD1. V dropped 5 bases and J dropped 11; count of bases not matched to a gene: 10. The CDR3 consists of 15 residues. CDR1 is SGHVS and CDR2 is FNYEAQ in the germline V gene. The DNA of the CDR3 is TGTGCCAGCAGCGCCGGGACAGGGGGCTCCCGGGCCCAGCATTTT. Translating gives CASSAGTGGSRAQHF.

This chain links TRBV4-1 with TRBJ2-7; 9 bases agree with TRBD1. The CDR3 length is 19 residues. The germline CDR1 and CDR2 sequences are MGHRA and YSYEKL. With 3 bases clipped from V and 0 bases from J, the junction kept 15 bases outside the gene matches. This chain's CDR3 is CASSHGFTGGDYPSYEQYF. The CDR3 nucleotides read TGCGCCAGCAGCCACGGATTTACAGGGGGCGACTACCCCTCCTACGAGCAGTACTTC.

This clonotype was detected only a few times. This chain uses TRBV7-2 with TRBJ2-1; 7 nucleotides align to TRBD1. After removal of 4 bases from V and 2 bases from J, the junction contained 5 bases not matched to a gene. This CDR3 is 15 amino acids long. The germline V gene encodes CDR1 SGHTA and CDR2 FQGNSA. The CDR3: CASSSQGPAYNEQFF. In DNA form, the CDR3 reads TGTGCCAGCAGCTCACAGGGGCCGGCCTACAATGAGCAGTTCTTC.

This chain links TRBV3-1 with TRBJ2-5, with a tentative D call TRBD2 (6 bases). Germline-derived CDR1 and CDR2 are LGHDT and YNNKEL (reference sequence). The CDR3 consists of 15 residues. V was pared by 2 bases and J by 5 bases, with 15 bases between. The CDR3 loop reads CASSQKTVGRETQYF. For the CDR3, the DNA is TGTGCCAGCAGCCAAAAGACAGTAGGGAGGGAGACCCAGTACTTC.

This rearrangement joins TRBV7-6 to TRBJ2-3, with 10 bases identical to TRBD2. The germline V gene has CDR1 SGHVS and CDR2 FNYEAQ. The CDR3 covers 18 residues. The V segment lost 4 bases and the J segment 5 bases; nucleotides outside the gene matches: 15. CDR3 in amino acids: CASSWGRAAGGRGDTQYF. In nucleotides, the CDR3 is TGTGCCAGCAGCTGGGGACGTGCAGCGGGAGGGCGTGGAGATACGCAGTATTTT.

This chain connects TRBV4-1 to TRBJ1-2; D is perhaps TRBD1 (5 bases). V was cut by 0 bases and J by 3 bases, with 23 bases left in between. The CDR3 has 19 residues. The germline gives CDR1 MGHRA, CDR2 YSYEKL. The CDR3 loop is CASSQDPPRWGRGHYGYTF. The DNA for the CDR3 is TGCGCCAGCAGCCAAGATCCACCCCGTTGGGGGAGGGGTCACTATGGCTACACCTTC.

This clonotype was recorded at least ten times. The chain combines TRBV4-3 with TRBJ2-4; D possibly corresponds to TRBD1 (6 bases). Germline CDR1 reads LGHNA; CDR2 reads YSLEER. Trimming removed 0 bases at V and 1 base at J, with 10 bases between. There are 16 residues in the CDR3. CDR3: CASSQETGSAKNIQYF. The CDR3 DNA sequence: TGCGCCAGCAGCCAAGAAACAGGGAGTGCCAAAAACATTCAGTACTTC.

In its sample, this clonotype was seen once. The genes are TRBV10-3 and TRBJ2-5; D is undetermined. Germline V gene sequence: CDR1 ENHRY, CDR2 SYGVKD. The ends were cut back, 8 bases at V and 11 bases at J, with 21 bases in the middle. This CDR3 spans 13 amino acids. The CDR3 DNA is TGTGCCATCTGGCCGAGCAGGTACAATGAGCAGTACTTC. Its protein product is CAIWPSRYNEQYF.

This clonotype was seen a few times. The V call is TRBV24-1, the J call TRBJ2-1; D is perhaps TRBD1 (5 bases). V was shortened by 3 bases and J by 6 bases, with 8 bases between the two germline ends. CDR1 and CDR2 from the germline V gene are KGHDR and SFDVKD. CDR3 length equals 13 residues. CDR3 nucleotides: TGTGCCACCAGTGATAGAAGGGGCAATGAGCAGTTCTTC. This translates into CATSDRRGNEQFF.